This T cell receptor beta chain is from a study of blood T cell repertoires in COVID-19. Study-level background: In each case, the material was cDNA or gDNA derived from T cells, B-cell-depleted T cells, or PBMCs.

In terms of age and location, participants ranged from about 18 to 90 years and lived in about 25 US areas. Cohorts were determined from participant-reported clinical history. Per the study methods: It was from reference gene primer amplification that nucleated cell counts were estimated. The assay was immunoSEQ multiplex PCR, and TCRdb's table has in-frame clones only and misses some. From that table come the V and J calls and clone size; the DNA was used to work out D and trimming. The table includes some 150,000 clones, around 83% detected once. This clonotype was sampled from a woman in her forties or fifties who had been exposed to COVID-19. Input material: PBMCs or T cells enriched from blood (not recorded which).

Here the CDR3 reads CASSVDMVNTEAFF. The DNA for the CDR3 is TGTGCCAGCAGCGTGGACATGGTGAACACTGAAGCTTTCTTT. The chain is built from TRBV9 and TRBJ1-1; TRBD1 is a possible D gene (5 bases). V lost 2 bases and J lost 0, with 8 bases in between. CDR1 SGDLS and CDR2 YYNGEE come from the germline V gene. This CDR3 spans 14 amino acids.